Described below is a single TCR beta chain sequence and its context. These data come from a study of blood T cell repertoires in COVID-19. About the research overall: Sites across the United States, Italy and Spain contributed samples from acute and convalescent COVID-19.

The assay was immunoSEQ multiplex PCR, and TCRdb's table has in-frame clones only and misses some. The table shows some 52,000 clones, with 84% occurring only once. Trimming cost V 3 bases and J 7 bases, with 10 bases left between them. The CDR3 is 14 residues long. Germline lookup yields CDR1 MNHEY and CDR2 SMNVEV (reference sequence). The material sequenced was peripheral blood. The TCR comes from a man in his fifties with acute or convalescent COVID-19. V is TRBV27 and J is TRBJ1-6, with D possibly matching TRBD1 (6 bases). The CDR3 bases are TGTGCCAGCAGTTTTGGGACAAGAAATTCACCCCTCCACTTT. Protein sequence: CASSFGTRNSPLHF.